A selection of T cell receptor beta chains follows, all from one sample in a study of CD8 T cells in ankylosing spondylitis. In TCRdb, the 5' RACE reads were re-called with MiXCR into one record per CDR3 protein. The table includes about 340,000 distinct CDR3 sequences, 20% detected once. Sequencing was performed on blood, either unsorted or a sorted T cell fraction (not recorded which). Receptors were obtained from a male donor with ankylosing spondylitis or in good health (not recorded which). Both conserved end residues are part of each CDR3. Each record gives: D gene, clone size, J gene, V gene, CDR3 DNA, CDR3 protein. D genes are given only for firm matches. Not all rows give a size; the values are once, few, many and, for expanded clones, a class.

D gene: TRBD1; clone size: few; J gene: TRBJ2-7; V gene: TRBV9; CDR3 DNA: TGTGCCAGCAGCGGATGGGACAGGGGATATGGCGAGCAGTACTTC; CDR3 protein: CASSGWDRGYGEQYF
D gene: TRBD2; clone size: NA; J gene: TRBJ2-5; V gene: TRBV7-9; CDR3 DNA: TGTGCCAGCAGCCTTAGCGGGGCGGCTCAAGAGACCCAGTACTTC; CDR3 protein: CASSLSGAAQETQYF
D gene: NA; clone size: NA; J gene: TRBJ2-1; V gene: TRBV27; CDR3 DNA: TGTGCCAGCAGTTTGAAGGAGGGTTTGTTAAGCTCCTACAATGAGCAGTTCTTC; CDR3 protein: CASSLKEGLLSSYNEQFF
D gene: NA; clone size: few; J gene: TRBJ1-1; V gene: TRBV20-1; CDR3 DNA: TGCAGTGCTTGGACTGAAGCTTTCTTT; CDR3 protein: CSAWTEAFF
D gene: TRBD2; clone size: NA; J gene: TRBJ2-1; V gene: TRBV7-3; CDR3 DNA: TGTGCTGGGGGACTAGCGGGGGAAGAAGGTGAGCAGTTCTTC; CDR3 protein: CAGGLAGEEGEQFF
D gene: NA; clone size: few; J gene: TRBJ2-1; V gene: TRBV29-1; CDR3 DNA: TGCAGCGTTGGACTAGCCTACAATGAGCAGTTCTTC; CDR3 protein: CSVGLAYNEQFF
D gene: TRBD2; clone size: few; J gene: TRBJ2-3; V gene: TRBV4-1; CDR3 DNA: TGCGCCAGCAGCCAGACTGTGGGACTAGCGGGGGATACGCAGTATTTT; CDR3 protein: CASSQTVGLAGDTQYF
D gene: TRBD1; clone size: NA; J gene: TRBJ2-7; V gene: TRBV7-9; CDR3 DNA: TGTGCCAGCAGCTTATATCCCGCAGACAGGGCCTACGAGCAGTACTTC; CDR3 protein: CASSLYPADRAYEQYF
D gene: TRBD1; clone size: many; J gene: TRBJ1-5; V gene: TRBV5-1; CDR3 DNA: TGCGCCAGCAGCACCACAGGGGGGGAAAATCAGCCCCAGCATTTT; CDR3 protein: CASSTTGGENQPQHF
D gene: TRBD1; clone size: NA; J gene: TRBJ2-7; V gene: TRBV10-3; CDR3 DNA: TGTGCCATCAGTGGCCCCGGGACAGCGATCTACGAGCAGTACTTC; CDR3 protein: CAISGPGTAIYEQYF
D gene: TRBD2; clone size: few; J gene: TRBJ2-7; V gene: TRBV7-8; CDR3 DNA: TGTGCCAGCAGCCTAGAAATGGGACTAGCGCCCTCCTACGAGCAGTACTTC; CDR3 protein: CASSLEMGLAPSYEQYF
D gene: TRBD1; clone size: NA; J gene: TRBJ2-2; V gene: TRBV12-3/TRBV12-4; CDR3 DNA: TGTGCCAGCAGGTGGGGAACGGGACAGCTCACCGGGGAGCTGTTTTTT; CDR3 protein: CASRWGTGQLTGELFF
D gene: TRBD1; clone size: NA; J gene: TRBJ2-7; V gene: TRBV29-1; CDR3 DNA: TGCAGCGTAAACCCGGGACAGGGGGCTTACGAGCAGTACTTC; CDR3 protein: CSVNPGQGAYEQYF
D gene: TRBD2; clone size: NA; J gene: TRBJ2-3; V gene: TRBV7-3; CDR3 DNA: TGTGCCAGCAGCTTAATGACTAGCGGGGGGGGAGATACGCAGTATTTT; CDR3 protein: CASSLMTSGGGDTQYF
D gene: NA; clone size: once; J gene: TRBJ2-7; V gene: TRBV6-1; CDR3 DNA: TGTGCCAGCAGCTCCGCGACATTCACCTACGAGCAGTACTTC; CDR3 protein: CASSSATFTYEQYF
D gene: TRBD1; clone size: few; J gene: TRBJ2-5; V gene: TRBV13; CDR3 DNA: TGTGCCAGCAGCCACCGGGACAGCTGGGAGACCCAGTACTTC; CDR3 protein: CASSHRDSWETQYF
D gene: TRBD2; clone size: few; J gene: TRBJ2-1; V gene: TRBV11-2; CDR3 DNA: TGTGCCAGCAGCTCAGACACTAGCGCCTTCTACAATGAGCAGTTCTTC; CDR3 protein: CASSSDTSAFYNEQFF
D gene: TRBD1; clone size: few; J gene: TRBJ2-7; V gene: TRBV27; CDR3 DNA: TGTGCCAGCAGTTTGCCGCCGGCCAGGGGGCTAAACGAGCAGTACTTC; CDR3 protein: CASSLPPARGLNEQYF
D gene: NA; clone size: few; J gene: TRBJ1-4; V gene: TRBV29-1; CDR3 DNA: TGCAGCGTTGAAGACCGGGGCGGGGGGAAACTGTTTTTT; CDR3 protein: CSVEDRGGGKLFF
D gene: TRBD2; clone size: few; J gene: TRBJ2-5; V gene: TRBV9; CDR3 DNA: TGTGCCAGCAGCGTGCTTAGCGGGGGCCAAGAGACCCAGTACTTC; CDR3 protein: CASSVLSGGQETQYF
D gene: TRBD2; clone size: NA; J gene: TRBJ2-3; V gene: TRBV5-1; CDR3 DNA: TGCGCCAGCAGCTTTCTTAGCGGGGGGGCCTCAGATACGCAGTATTTT; CDR3 protein: CASSFLSGGASDTQYF
D gene: TRBD1; clone size: NA; J gene: TRBJ2-2; V gene: TRBV4-1; CDR3 DNA: TGCGCCAGCAGCCACCTAGACAGGGGGAACACCGGGGAGCTGTTTTTT; CDR3 protein: CASSHLDRGNTGELFF
D gene: TRBD2; clone size: once; J gene: TRBJ2-2; V gene: TRBV7-9; CDR3 DNA: TGTGCCAGCAGCCCACCTAGCGGGGGGTTGACCGGGGAGCTGTTTTTT; CDR3 protein: CASSPPSGGLTGELFF
D gene: TRBD1; clone size: NA; J gene: TRBJ2-7; V gene: TRBV5-1; CDR3 DNA: TGCGCCAGCAGCTCTGAGGACAGGGTCTACGAGCAGTACTTC; CDR3 protein: CASSSEDRVYEQYF
D gene: NA; clone size: NA; J gene: TRBJ1-5; V gene: TRBV6-1; CDR3 DNA: TGTGCCAGCAGCCAGAGCCAGGGGCATCAGCCCCAGCATTTT; CDR3 protein: CASSQSQGHQPQHF
D gene: NA; clone size: few; J gene: TRBJ2-7; V gene: TRBV20-1; CDR3 DNA: TGCAGTGCTAACGTGGCGGGCGCGCTATACGAGCAGTACTTC; CDR3 protein: CSANVAGALYEQYF
D gene: NA; clone size: many; J gene: TRBJ2-3; V gene: TRBV7-6; CDR3 DNA: TGTGCCAGCAGCTTAGGGGCAGCCTCAGATACGCAGTATTTT; CDR3 protein: CASSLGAASDTQYF
D gene: NA; clone size: many; J gene: TRBJ1-4; V gene: TRBV12-3/TRBV12-4; CDR3 DNA: TGTGCCAGCAGCTCGGGACAAGCAACTAATGAAAAACTGTTTTTT; CDR3 protein: CASSSGQATNEKLFF
D gene: TRBD1; clone size: NA; J gene: TRBJ2-3; V gene: TRBV2; CDR3 DNA: TGTGCCAGCAGTGAGCTTCAGGGGGCTTACACAGATACGCAGTATTTT; CDR3 protein: CASSELQGAYTDTQYF
D gene: NA; clone size: few; J gene: TRBJ2-1; V gene: TRBV24-1; CDR3 DNA: TGTGCCACCAGTGACCCCGGGTACCAGGGGGGGGACAATGAGCAGTTCTTC; CDR3 protein: CATSDPGYQGGDNEQFF
D gene: NA; clone size: NA; J gene: TRBJ2-5; V gene: TRBV15; CDR3 DNA: TGTGCCACCAGCAGAGATGAGACAGGCTTCCAAGAGACCCAGTACTTC; CDR3 protein: CATSRDETGFQETQYF
D gene: NA; clone size: few; J gene: TRBJ2-3; V gene: TRBV7-8; CDR3 DNA: TGTGCCAGCAGCTTACAGGGGATAGGCACAGATACGCAGTATTTT; CDR3 protein: CASSLQGIGTDTQYF
D gene: NA; clone size: NA; J gene: TRBJ1-4; V gene: TRBV12-3/TRBV12-4; CDR3 DNA: TGTGCCAGCAGCCGGGGGCTTCGGGAAAAACTGTTTTTT; CDR3 protein: CASSRGLREKLFF
D gene: NA; clone size: NA; J gene: TRBJ2-7; V gene: TRBV5-6; CDR3 DNA: TGTGCCAGCAGCTTGGGCTTAAGGTTAGAGCAGTACTTC; CDR3 protein: CASSLGLRLEQYF
D gene: TRBD2; clone size: NA; J gene: TRBJ2-1; V gene: TRBV6-1; CDR3 DNA: TGTGCCAGCCGTCCTAGCGGGTACAATGAGCAGTTCTTC; CDR3 protein: CASRPSGYNEQFF
D gene: NA; clone size: few; J gene: TRBJ2-7; V gene: TRBV29-1; CDR3 DNA: TGCAGCGTTGAAGATCATAATGGGCGGGCCGCGCGGGTCGAGCAGTACTTC; CDR3 protein: CSVEDHNGRAARVEQYF
D gene: NA; clone size: few; J gene: TRBJ2-7; V gene: TRBV20-1; CDR3 DNA: TGCAGTGCTAGAGAGGTGCGGGACGGGTTCTACGAGCAGTACTTC; CDR3 protein: CSAREVRDGFYEQYF
D gene: NA; clone size: NA; J gene: TRBJ1-1; V gene: TRBV12-3/TRBV12-4; CDR3 DNA: TGTGCCAGCAGACAGACGGGCGGGCACACTGAAGCTTTCTTT; CDR3 protein: CASRQTGGHTEAFF
D gene: TRBD1; clone size: many; J gene: TRBJ2-5; V gene: TRBV29-1; CDR3 DNA: TGCAGCGTTGAATCCGAGACAGGGGAACAAGAGACCCAGTACTTC; CDR3 protein: CSVESETGEQETQYF